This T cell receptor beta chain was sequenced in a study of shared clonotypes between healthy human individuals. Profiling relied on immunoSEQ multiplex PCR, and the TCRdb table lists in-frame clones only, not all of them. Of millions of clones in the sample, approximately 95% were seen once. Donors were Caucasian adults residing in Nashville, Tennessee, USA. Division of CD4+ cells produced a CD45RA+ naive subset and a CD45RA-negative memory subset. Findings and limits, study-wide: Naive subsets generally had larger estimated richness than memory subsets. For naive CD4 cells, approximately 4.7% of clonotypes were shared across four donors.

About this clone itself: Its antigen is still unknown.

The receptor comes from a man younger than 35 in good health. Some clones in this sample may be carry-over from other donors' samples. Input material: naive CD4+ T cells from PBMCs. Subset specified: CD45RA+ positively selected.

The DNA for the CDR3 is TGTGCCAGCACCCCAATCACTAGCGGGCGTACCGGGGAGCTGTTTTTT. It encodes CASTPITSGRTGELFF. V gene TRBV6-6 combines with J gene TRBJ2-2, with TRBD2 identical over 9 bases. The J segment lost 5 bases and the V segment lost 7 bases, leaving 11 bases of the junction unmatched. This CDR3 spans 16 amino acids. Germline V gene lookup returns CDR1 MNHNY and CDR2 SVGAGI (reference sequence).